This T cell receptor (beta chain) was profiled in a study of Ad26.COV2.S vaccination and SARS-CoV-2 variants. Findings of the study overall: Recipients of vaccine and of placebo showed similar breadth of their non-spike TCR repertoires. Post-vaccination breadth of spike-specific CD8+ and CD4+ T cell responses was reportedly substantial. There was a possibility that the TCR breadth and depth analyses underestimated total T cell responses. Vaccine recipients surpassed placebo recipients in spike-specific TCR breadth.

In regard to this clone: Its specificity is not known.

Some clones are missing from TCRdb's copy, which holds only in-frame ones; the method was immunoSEQ multiplex PCR. The data show around 370,000 clones, roughly nine tenths seen once. Per germline, CDR1 LGHNA and CDR2 YNFKEQ. CDR3 length: 14 amino acids. V gave up 1 base and J gave up 4 bases; unmatched junction bases: 0. The TCR originated in a human donor who had recovered from COVID-19. V gene TRBV4-2 combines with J gene TRBJ1-5; 8 bases map to TRBD1. The sequencing here drew on peripheral blood, taken after recovery from COVID-19. The CDR3 loop is CASSQGQGNQPQHF. The CDR3 region has the DNA TGTGCCAGCAGCCAAGGACAGGGGAATCAGCCCCAGCATTTT.